Listed below are T cell receptor beta chains from one sample, sequenced in a study of blood T cell repertoires in COVID-19. Libraries were prepared by immunoSEQ multiplex PCR; TCRdb keeps only in-frame clonotypes and omits some of them. Here the sample spans fewer than 100,000 clones, approximately 92% being singletons. Sequencing was done on a sample of peripheral blood. The receptors shown here come from an elderly woman with acute or convalescent COVID-19. Both conserved end residues are part of each CDR3. The D gene is left open where the match is weak. Size values are once, few and many counts, or a class for expanded clones, and some rows have none.

>TRBJ2-7|TRBV4-2|.|TRBD2
CASSQAFSGGSYEQYF
TGTGCCAGCAGCCAAGCCTTTTCGGGGGGGTCCTACGAGCAGTACTTC
>TRBJ1-1|TRBV4-2|.|TRBD1
CASSQFHRGNTEAFF
TGTGCCAGCAGCCAGTTCCACAGGGGGAACACTGAAGCTTTCTTT
>TRBJ1-4|TRBV5-6|.|.
CASSLGQRSTNEKLFF
TGTGCCAGCAGCTTGGGACAGCGATCAACTAATGAAAAACTGTTTTTT
>TRBJ1-4|TRBV5-1|once|.
CASSPHSGLANEKLFF
TGCGCCAGCAGCCCCCACTCAGGGCTGGCTAATGAAAAACTGTTTTTT
>TRBJ2-1|TRBV11-2|once|.
CASGRLQINEQFF
TGTGCCAGCGGGAGACTTCAAATCAATGAGCAGTTCTTC
>TRBJ2-1|TRBV3-1/TRBV3-2|.|TRBD2
CASSQGTSGRVRYNEQFF
TGTGCCAGCAGCCAAGGGACTAGCGGGAGAGTGCGATACAATGAGCAGTTCTTC
>TRBJ2-3|TRBV4-1|.|TRBD2
CASSQSEATSGYTQYF
TGCGCCAGCAGCCAGTCCGAGGCTACTAGCGGCTATACGCAGTATTTT
>TRBJ1-3|TRBV6-5|.|TRBD1
CASRYTGEVNTIYF
TGTGCCAGCAGATATACAGGGGAGGTAAACACCATATATTTT
>TRBJ1-6|TRBV7-3|.|.
CASSLTGSLDSPLHF
TGTGCCAGCAGCTTAACGGGCAGCCTTGATTCACCCCTCCACTTT
>TRBJ1-1|TRBV6-5|.|.
CAASRTPQGNTEAFF
TGTGCAGCATCTCGGACCCCCCAGGGGAACACTGAAGCTTTCTTT
>TRBJ1-2|TRBV7-2|.|.
CASSLLPQAEYGYTF
TGTGCCAGCAGCTTATTACCACAGGCAGAATATGGCTACACCTTC
>TRBJ1-1|TRBV6-2/TRBV6-3|.|.
CASSHSGTEAFF
TGTGCCAGCAGCCACAGCGGGACTGAAGCTTTCTTT
>TRBJ2-5|TRBV5-1|.|.
CASSLGRAQETQYF
TGCGCCAGCAGCTTGGGGAGGGCCCAAGAGACCCAGTACTTC
>TRBJ2-3|TRBV21-1|.|.
CASSPRMGQGHAQYF
TGTGCCAGCAGTCCTCGTATGGGACAGGGGCATGCGCAGTATTTT
>TRBJ2-7|TRBV6-5|few|.
CASSYSTTGRGEQYF
TGTGCCAGCAGTTACTCGACGACGGGTCGGGGCGAGCAGTACTTC
>TRBJ2-5|TRBV18|.|.
CASSPPQRETQYF
TGTGCCAGCTCACCACCCCAGCGAGAGACCCAGTACTTC
>TRBJ2-7|TRBV5-1|few|.
CASSPIGQGVYEQYF
TGCGCCAGCAGCCCTATAGGGCAAGGGGTTTACGAGCAGTACTTC
>TRBJ2-1|TRBV5-1|.|TRBD2
CASAGTRSGEQFF
TGCGCCAGCGCCGGGACTAGATCCGGGGAGCAGTTCTTC
>TRBJ1-1|TRBV6-2/TRBV6-3|once|.
CASSDQDSLNTEAFF
TGTGCCAGCAGTGACCAGGACAGCTTGAACACTGAAGCTTTCTTT
>TRBJ1-5|TRBV29-1|once|TRBD1
CSASTGGNQPQHF
TGCAGCGCTTCGACAGGGGGCAATCAGCCCCAGCATTTT
>TRBJ1-2|TRBV28|.|.
CASSLGGAQGYGYTF
TGTGCCAGCAGTTTAGGGGGGGCGCAGGGCTATGGCTACACCTTC
>TRBJ1-4|TRBV2|.|.
CASRTPEKLFF
TGTGCCAGCCGGACTCCCGAAAAACTGTTTTTT
>TRBJ2-7|TRBV6-2/TRBV6-3|.|.
CASSYRLSWEQYF
TGTGCCAGCAGTTACCGACTATCATGGGAGCAGTACTTC
>TRBJ1-4|TRBV18|.|.
CASSLGQTNEKLFF
TGTGCCAGCTCACTAGGACAGACTAATGAAAAACTGTTTTTT
>TRBJ2-2|TRBV4-1|.|TRBD1
CASSRLPGGTGELFF
TGCGCCAGCAGCCGCCTTCCAGGGGGCACCGGGGAGCTGTTTTTT
>TRBJ2-7|TRBV27|.|.
CASSQDSRYEQYF
TGTGCCAGCAGCCAAGACAGCCGCTACGAGCAGTACTTC
>TRBJ2-2|TRBV7-2|.|.
CASSLKGLQGNTGELFF
TGTGCCAGCAGCTTAAAAGGGCTACAGGGGAACACCGGGGAGCTGTTTTTT
>TRBJ1-4|TRBV19|.|.
CASSGRGTNEKLFF
TGTGCCAGTAGTGGCAGGGGAACTAATGAAAAACTGTTTTTT
>TRBJ1-4|TRBV5-1|once|TRBD1
CASSLGQGSNEKLFF
TGCGCCAGCAGCTTGGGACAGGGGTCTAATGAAAAACTGTTTTTT
>TRBJ2-7|TRBV7-9|.|.
CALSGTQGEQYF
TGTGCCCTCAGTGGGACCCAGGGGGAGCAGTACTTC
>TRBJ2-1|TRBV3-1/TRBV3-2|.|TRBD2
CASSRTSGDNEQFF
TGTGCCAGCAGCCGGACTAGCGGGGACAATGAGCAGTTCTTC
>TRBJ1-1|TRBV2|.|.
CASSGTAYEAFF
TGTGCCAGCAGTGGGACAGCCTATGAAGCTTTCTTT
>TRBJ2-1|TRBV5-1|.|.
CASSFRWSEASYNEQFF
TGCGCCAGCAGCTTTCGTTGGAGCGAAGCCTCCTACAATGAGCAGTTCTTC
>TRBJ2-3|TRBV2|.|.
CASGEGGRLADTQYF
TGTGCCAGCGGAGAGGGGGGGCGGCTCGCAGATACGCAGTATTTT
>TRBJ2-1|TRBV11-3|few|TRBD2
CASSKTSAYNEQFF
TGTGCCAGCAGCAAAACTAGCGCCTACAATGAGCAGTTCTTC
>TRBJ1-6|TRBV9|.|.
CASSVLDSKNSPLHF
TGTGCCAGCAGCGTCCTCGACAGTAAGAATTCACCCCTCCACTTT
>TRBJ1-1|TRBV10-2|.|.
CASSESLSTEAFF
TGCGCCAGCAGTGAGTCCCTAAGCACTGAAGCTTTCTTT
>TRBJ2-7|TRBV21-1|.|.
CASSKGDRVRCYEQYF
TGTGCCAGCAGCAAAGGGGACAGGGTAAGATGCTACGAGCAGTACTTC
>TRBJ1-2|TRBV11-2|.|.
CASSLVGGGGYGYTF
TGTGCCAGCAGCTTAGTCGGCGGGGGAGGCTATGGCTACACCTTC
>TRBJ2-7|TRBV6-2/TRBV6-3|.|.
CASSYLMSREDLYEQYF
TGTGCCAGCAGTTACTTAATGTCTAGAGAGGACTTATACGAGCAGTACTTC
>TRBJ1-4|TRBV2|.|.
CASTRGSPHNEKLFF
TGTGCCAGCACCAGGGGCAGCCCCCATAATGAAAAACTGTTTTTT